Listed here are 4 T cell receptor beta chains from one sample, sequenced in a study of Ad26.COV2.S vaccination and SARS-CoV-2 variants (dated by TCRdb to the early 2020s). Libraries came from the immunoSEQ multiplex PCR assay. Held by TCRdb, this immuneACCESS table contains in-frame sequences only and omits some clones. Under half of the omission traces to an unresolved V gene where checked; the cause of the rest is unknown. The sample contains hundreds of thousands of clones, more than 75% of them found a single time. The ten largest clonotypes hold 3% to 4% of the sample. Explained via the paper, the treatment or condition label denotes: around 19 received Ad26.COV2.S at low or high dose, single or two shots; 5 received placebo; per-sample allocation not given. Repertoires of vaccine and placebo recipients were sequenced from samples taken on day 63 after the first injection. The sample was peripheral blood, taken in a trial of Ad26.COV2.S vaccine versus placebo. Every receptor here comes from a person aged 18 to 59 who received the Ad26.COV2.S COVID-19 vaccine or a placebo.

The rearrangement uses TRBV4-3 and TRBJ2-5; 12 bases agree with TRBD2. J was trimmed by 0 bases and V by 3 bases; bases with no gene match: 2. The CDR3 has 16 residues. Germline V gene sequence: CDR1 LGHNA, CDR2 YSLEER. CDR3 sequence: CASSQGTSGYQETQYF. CDR3 DNA: TGCGCCAGCAGCCAGGGGACTAGCGGGTACCAAGAGACCCAGTACTTC.

The rearrangement links TRBV19 to TRBJ1-4; perhaps TRBD1 as D (5 bases). Trimming cost V 0 bases and J 10 bases, with 9 bases left between them. The CDR3 is 13 residues long. From germline, CDR1 is LNHDA and CDR2 SQIVND (reference sequence). For the CDR3, the DNA is TGTGCCAGTAGTATAGAGGCAGGGAGAAAACTGTTTTTT. This sequence encodes CASSIEAGRKLFF.

CDR3 amino acids: CASSVVLGEATGELFF. The CDR3, as DNA: TGTGCCAGCAGCGTAGTTCTGGGGGAGGCCACCGGGGAGCTGTTTTTT. The genes are TRBV9 and TRBJ2-2, with a possible D match to TRBD2 (6 bases). The germline V gene has CDR1 SGDLS and CDR2 YYNGEE. The CDR3 loop spans 16 amino acids. V was pared by 0 bases and J by 4 bases, with 13 bases between.

The V and J genes are TRBV5-6 and TRBJ2-7, with D tentatively TRBD1 (5 bases). Germline CDR1 SGHDT, CDR2 YYEEEE. The CDR3 is 15 residues long. V was pared by 2 bases and J by 4 bases, with 16 bases between. CDR3 sequence (DNA): TGTGCCAGCAGCTTTGGGCAGGGTGGATCGTACGAGCAGTACTTC. Its translation: CASSFGQGGSYEQYF.